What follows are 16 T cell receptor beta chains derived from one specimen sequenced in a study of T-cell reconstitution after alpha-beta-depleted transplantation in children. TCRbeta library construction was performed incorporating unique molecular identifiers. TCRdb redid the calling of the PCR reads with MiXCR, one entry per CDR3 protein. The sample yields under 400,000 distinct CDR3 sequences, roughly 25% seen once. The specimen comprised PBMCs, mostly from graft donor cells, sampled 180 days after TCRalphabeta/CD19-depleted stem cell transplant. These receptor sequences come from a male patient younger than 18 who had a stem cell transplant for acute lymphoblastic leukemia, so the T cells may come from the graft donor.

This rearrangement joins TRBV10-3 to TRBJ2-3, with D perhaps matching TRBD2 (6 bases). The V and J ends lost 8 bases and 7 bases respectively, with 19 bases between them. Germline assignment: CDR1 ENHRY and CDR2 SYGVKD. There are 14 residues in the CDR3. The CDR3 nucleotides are TGTGCCATCGGGGGGTCCAGCGATCTCAATACGCAGTATTTT. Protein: CAIGGSSDLNTQYF.

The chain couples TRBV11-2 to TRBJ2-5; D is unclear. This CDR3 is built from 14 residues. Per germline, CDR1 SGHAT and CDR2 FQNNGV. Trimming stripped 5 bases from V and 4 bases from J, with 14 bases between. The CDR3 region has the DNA TGTGCCAGCAGCGTTACAAATTCCCGAGAGACCCAGTACTTC. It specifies CASSVTNSRETQYF.

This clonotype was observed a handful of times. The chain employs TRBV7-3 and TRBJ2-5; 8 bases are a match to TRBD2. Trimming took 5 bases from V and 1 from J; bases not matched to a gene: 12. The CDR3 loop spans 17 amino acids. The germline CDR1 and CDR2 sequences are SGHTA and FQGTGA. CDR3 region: CASSDVAGPTLQETQYF. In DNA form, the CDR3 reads TGTGCCAGCAGCGACGTAGCGGGGCCTACCCTCCAAGAGACCCAGTACTTC.

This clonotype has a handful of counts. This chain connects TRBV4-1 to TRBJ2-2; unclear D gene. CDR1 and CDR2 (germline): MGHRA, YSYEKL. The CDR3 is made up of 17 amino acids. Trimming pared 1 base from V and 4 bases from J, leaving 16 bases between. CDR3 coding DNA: TGCGCCAGCAGCCAAGCGGCGTATCCCCTCGGCACCGGGGAGCTGTTTTTT. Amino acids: CASSQAAYPLGTGELFF.

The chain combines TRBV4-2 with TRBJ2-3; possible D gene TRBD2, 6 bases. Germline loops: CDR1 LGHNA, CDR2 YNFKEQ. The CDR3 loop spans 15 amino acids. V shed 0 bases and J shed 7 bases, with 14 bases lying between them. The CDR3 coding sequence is TGTGCCAGCAGCCAAGAGGAGCGGGTGGGATATACGCAGTATTTT. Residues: CASSQEERVGYTQYF.

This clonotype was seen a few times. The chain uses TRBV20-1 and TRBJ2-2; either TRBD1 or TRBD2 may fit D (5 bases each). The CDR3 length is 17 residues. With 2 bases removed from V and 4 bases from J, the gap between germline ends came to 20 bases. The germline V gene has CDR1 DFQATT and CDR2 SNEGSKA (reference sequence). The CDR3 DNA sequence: TGCAGTGCTAGAAGGGGACCGGCTAGTCGGGGCACCGGGGAGCTGTTTTTT. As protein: CSARRGPASRGTGELFF.

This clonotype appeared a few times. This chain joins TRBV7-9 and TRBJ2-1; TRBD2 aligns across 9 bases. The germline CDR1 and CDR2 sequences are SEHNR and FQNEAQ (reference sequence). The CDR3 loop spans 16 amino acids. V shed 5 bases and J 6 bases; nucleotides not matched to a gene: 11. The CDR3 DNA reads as TGTGCCAGCAGCCCGCTTAGCGGGAGAGTTAGCAATGAGCAGTTCTTC. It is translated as CASSPLSGRVSNEQFF.

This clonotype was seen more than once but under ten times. CDR3 bases: TGTGCCAGCAGTTTATATACAGGTCCCGGAGGAAACACCATATATTTT. Its translation is CASSLYTGPGGNTIYF. V gene TRBV12-3 or TRBV12-4 combines with J gene TRBJ1-3; D perhaps matches TRBD1 (5 bases). The CDR3 has 16 residues. V dropped 2 bases and J dropped 4 bases, with 15 bases sitting between them.

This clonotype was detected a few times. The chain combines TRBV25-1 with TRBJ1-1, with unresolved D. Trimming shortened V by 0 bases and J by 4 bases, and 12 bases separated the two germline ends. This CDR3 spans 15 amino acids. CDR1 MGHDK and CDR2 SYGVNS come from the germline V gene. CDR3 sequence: CASSEYLPGSTEAFF. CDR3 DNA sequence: TGTGCCAGCAGTGAATACCTTCCCGGTAGCACTGAAGCTTTCTTT.

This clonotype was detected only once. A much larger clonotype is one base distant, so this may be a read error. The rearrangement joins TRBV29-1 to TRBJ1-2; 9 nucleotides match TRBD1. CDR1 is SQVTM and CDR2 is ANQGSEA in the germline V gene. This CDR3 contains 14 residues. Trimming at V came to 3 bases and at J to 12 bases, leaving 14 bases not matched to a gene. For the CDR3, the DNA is TGCAGCGTTGATTGGGACAGGGCACCATTGGGCGACACCTTC. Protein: CSVDWDRAPLGDTF.

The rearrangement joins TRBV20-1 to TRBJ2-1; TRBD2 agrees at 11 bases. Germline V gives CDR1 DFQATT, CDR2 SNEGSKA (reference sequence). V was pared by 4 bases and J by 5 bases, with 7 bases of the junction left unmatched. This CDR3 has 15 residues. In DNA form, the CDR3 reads TGCAGTGCTACTCTACTAGCGGGAGATCACAATGAGCAGTTCTTC. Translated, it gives CSATLLAGDHNEQFF.

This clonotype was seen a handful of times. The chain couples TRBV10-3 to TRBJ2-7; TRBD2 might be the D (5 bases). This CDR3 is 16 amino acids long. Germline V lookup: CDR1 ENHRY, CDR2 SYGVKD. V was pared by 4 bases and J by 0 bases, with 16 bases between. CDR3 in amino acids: CAISGTPPSISYEQYF. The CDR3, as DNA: TGTGCCATCAGTGGGACTCCTCCGTCCATCTCCTACGAGCAGTACTTC.

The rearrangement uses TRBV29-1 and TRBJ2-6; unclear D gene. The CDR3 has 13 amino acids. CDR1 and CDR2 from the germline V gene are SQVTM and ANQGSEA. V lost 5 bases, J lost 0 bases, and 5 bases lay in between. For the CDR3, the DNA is TGCAGCGTTACTAACTCTGGGGCCAACGTCCTGACTTTC. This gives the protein CSVTNSGANVLTF.

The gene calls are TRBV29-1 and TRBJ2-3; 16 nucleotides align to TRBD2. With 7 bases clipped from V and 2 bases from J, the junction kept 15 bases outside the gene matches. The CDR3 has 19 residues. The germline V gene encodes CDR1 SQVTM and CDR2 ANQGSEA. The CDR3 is CSAQGLAGGPWRPTDTQYF. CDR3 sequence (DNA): TGCAGCGCCCAGGGACTAGCGGGAGGGCCTTGGCGACCCACAGATACGCAGTATTTT.

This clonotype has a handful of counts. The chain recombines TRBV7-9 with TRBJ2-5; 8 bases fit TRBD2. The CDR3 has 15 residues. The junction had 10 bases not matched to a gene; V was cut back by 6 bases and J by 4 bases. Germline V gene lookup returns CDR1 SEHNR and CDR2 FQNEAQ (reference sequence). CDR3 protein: CASSDRDGGGETQYF. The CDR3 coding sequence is TGTGCCAGCAGTGACCGGGACGGGGGGGGAGAGACCCAGTACTTC.

The CDR3 reads CASSLGDLTYEQYF. In nucleotides, the CDR3 is TGTGCCAGCAGCCTCGGGGACCTAACCTACGAGCAGTACTTC. The genes are TRBV13 and TRBJ2-7; TRBD1 or TRBD2 may be the D gene (5 bases each). Germline CDR1 is PRHDT and CDR2 is FYEKMQ (reference sequence). This CDR3 region has 14 residues. The ends were cut back, 5 bases at V and 2 bases at J, with 13 bases in the middle.